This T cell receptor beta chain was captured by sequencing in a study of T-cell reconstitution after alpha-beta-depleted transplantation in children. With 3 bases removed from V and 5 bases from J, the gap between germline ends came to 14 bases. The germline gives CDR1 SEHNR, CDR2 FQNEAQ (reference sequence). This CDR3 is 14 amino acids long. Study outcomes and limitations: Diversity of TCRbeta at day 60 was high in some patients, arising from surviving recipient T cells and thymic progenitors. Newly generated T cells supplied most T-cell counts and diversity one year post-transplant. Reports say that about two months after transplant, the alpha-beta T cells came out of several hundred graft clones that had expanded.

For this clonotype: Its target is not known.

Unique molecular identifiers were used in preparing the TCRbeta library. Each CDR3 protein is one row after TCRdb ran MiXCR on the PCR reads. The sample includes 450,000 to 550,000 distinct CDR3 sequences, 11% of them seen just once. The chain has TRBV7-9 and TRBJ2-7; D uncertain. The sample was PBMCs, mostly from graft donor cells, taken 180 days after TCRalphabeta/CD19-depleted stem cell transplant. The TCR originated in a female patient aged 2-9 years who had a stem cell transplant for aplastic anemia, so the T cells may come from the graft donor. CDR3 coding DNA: TGTGCCAGCAGCTTGGTTGTCTTAACCCACGAGCAGTACTTC. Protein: CASSLVVLTHEQYF.